This TCR beta chain was captured by sequencing in a study of cytomegalovirus exposure and HLA in healthy donors (dated by TCRdb to about 2017). With respect to the entire study: An earlier analysis of approximately 640 of the donors reported approximately 290 Gb of sequence data and around 110 million unique TCR beta sequences from about 179 million T cells. The T cell repertoires of under 750 subjects were profiled by immunosequencing and related to cytomegalovirus serostatus. In addition to the first cohort of roughly 670 subjects, a separate validation cohort of around 110 different subjects was used. Among 398 genotyped donors of the cohort, an average of around 250,000 unique TCR beta nucleotide sequences was sequenced per donor, of which approximately 19% were non-productive. The number of donors typed differed by locus, with roughly 620-630 for A, B, C, DRB1 and DQB1, around 520 for DQA1, 600 to 610 for DPA1, and under 490 for DPB1. A few DR-DQ haplotypes were handled as single units for association and clustering because linkage in the cohort was strong. The study was designed to test whether signatures of past pathogen exposure could be identified by cataloging public T cell receptors. Every repertoire in the discovery cohort had been generated on one and the same sequencing platform. To decide whether each TCR beta V gene segment behaved as functional or pseudogenic, an earlier analysis of approximately 600 of the donors relied on high-throughput TCR beta sequencing. The genetic ancestry cluster associated with self-reported Caucasian donors included 70% to 85% of the 398 genotyped donors. Donor age, sex, ethnicity and CMV serostatus were collected together with the repertoire data. A later analysis re-analyzed previously published TCR beta repertoires from 666 donors and added high-resolution HLA genotyping to study TCR occurrence patterns. To predict cytomegalovirus infection status, the study combined high-throughput TCR immunosequencing, statistical association of individual TCRs with disease status, and machine learning. An early release covering some 640 HLA-typed donors comprised roughly 300 gigabases of sequencing data and some 79 million unique TCR sequences. HLA typing covered class I and class II loci at four-digit resolution. The later analysis used no new phenotypic data to find candidate immune exposures, relying instead on TCR beta sequences and their occurrence across donors. In a later genetic analysis, genome-wide SNP genotypes for about three fifths of the 666 donors were used, and that subset was treated as a discovery cohort. Results the study describes overall, beyond this receptor: A further reported finding was that TCR beta sequences accurately predicted the HLA-A and HLA-B alleles for most subjects in the first cohort. A cluster of highly shared sequence variants was judged likely to be a technical artifact of the sequencing pipeline. Immune exposure information for the cohort was limited to CMV serostatus. When HLA alleles, especially DR and DQ, strongly co-occurred, attributing TCR associations to individual alleles was difficult. Most TCR sequences were seen in very few donors, while some public TCRs were found in many individuals. Because counts were too low, more than 15 rarely observed V segments, including chromosome 9 orphons, were excluded from the earlier analysis of some 540 of the donors. At a false discovery rate of 0.05, a later analysis linked under 20,000 TCR beta sequences to specific HLA alleles. A few of the identified cytomegalovirus-associated TCR beta chains were confirmed in vitro to be specific for cytomegalovirus antigens. A later analysis found that HLA-associated TCR beta chains were more clonally expanded and had lower generation probabilities than equally common non-associated chains. The classifier was reported to diagnose cytomegalovirus status with high specificity and sensitivity in both the original and validation cohorts. Compared with the roughly 600-donor mean, donors in an Asian-associated ancestry cluster had fewer N-insertions in productive TCRs, according to a later genetic analysis. According to a later analysis, most CMV-associated TCR beta chains appeared to be HLA-restricted, and the HLA associations seemed to be driven largely by CMV exposure. HLA typing was unavailable for some donors at each locus, so association tests used only the typed subset. In a later analysis, several top co-occurrence clusters were reported to appear linked to parvovirus B19, influenza, CMV and Epstein-Barr virus. Roughly uniform sequencing depth across donors was assumed in presence/absence analyses, although this assumption may not hold. Linkage disequilibrium might explain the correlated functional status among segregating V segments, but an unknown experimental factor could not be excluded. In a later analysis, the rate of TCR association differed among HLA loci, with DRB1 alleles having the most associated TCRs and HLA-C alleles having the fewest. In an earlier analysis of approximately 590 of the donors, most TCR beta V segments were observed in productive rearrangements about 90% or about 30% of the time, broadly matching IMGT annotations. The 87-base-pair reads could not distinguish some IMGT-functional V segments, including TRBV6-2 and TRBV6-3, so those segments were excluded. According to the authors, the approach could potentially be generalized to other disease states and immunological phenotypes. This cohort had only TCR beta chains sequenced, and the lack of alpha or paired-chain data limited which features could be detected. In a later genetic analysis, a missense DCLRE1C variant was associated with V-gene and J-gene trimming of TCR beta chains, and the association was replicated in an independent cohort. A total of fewer than 200 TCR beta chains were listed by the study as associated with cytomegalovirus.

From a lookup of the germline V gene (reference sequence), CDR1 and CDR2 are MNHEY and SMNVEV. V and J lose 2 bases and 0 bases, and a span of 11 bases separates them. The CDR3 starts with the cysteine, ends with the phenylalanine, and has 17 residues. Solely the CDR3 DNA is kept, with 51 bases framed from the first base. As to this clone: What this receptor recognizes is not known. Base qualities are not at hand, and no much larger clone is one base apart.

In total, 630 or so healthy bone marrow donors made up the cohort. At the time of sampling, every cohort member was nominally healthy, though immune exposures that went unrecorded were likely present. The donor tested CMV seronegative, placing the donor among the 352 seronegative members of the cohort. Every donor gave a peripheral blood sample, and the peripheral blood mononuclear cells from that sample were used for TCR beta sequencing. Genomic DNA was extracted from the blood cell samples with the Qiagen DNeasy Blood Extraction Kit. Library creation used the immunoSEQ multiplex PCR assay. For the multiplex PCR, a mixture combining 60 forward primers for TCR Vbeta segments and 13 reverse primers for TCR Jbeta segments was used. Amplification of the CDR3 region of rearranged TCR beta genes was performed with a multiplex PCR assay on genomic DNA. The Illumina HiSeq System was used to sequence the amplified TCR beta libraries as 87-base-pair reads. Per the authors' processing: Across the 670 or so repertoires, a later analysis counted some 80 million unique TCR beta chains, about 10 million of which were shared by at least two donors. To remove PCR and sequencing errors, raw reads were error-corrected and collapsed into unique sequences using a nearest-neighbor algorithm that merged closely related sequences. CDR3 sequences were aligned to IMGT reference sequences to assign V, D and J gene segments. For a sequence to be retained, a match of at least six nucleotides to both a V gene segment and a J gene segment was required. Rearrangements were called productive when the CDR3 lacked stop codons and stayed in frame with V and J; all others were non-productive. Following IMGT convention, CDR3 was defined as the stretch from the second conserved V-encoded cysteine to the conserved J-encoded phenylalanine. Sequences without an unambiguous match to a single V gene segment were excluded from the earlier analysis of approximately 600 of the donors. In an earlier analysis of approximately 500 of the donors, a V segment was called functional when productive rearrangements were above 56.7%, and segregating when the standard deviation between donors exceeded 5%. A statistical classification framework was developed to diagnose cytomegalovirus status using the catalog of TCR beta chain sequences. In a later analysis, TCR nucleotide sequences were compared against IMGT/GENE-DB human TR gene sequences so that V and J genes could be assigned. The TCRdist pipeline was used in a later analysis to assign CDR3 sequences and most-parsimonious VDJ recombination scenarios. A later analysis defined each TCR beta chain by its CDR3 amino acid sequence plus V-gene family, and excluded reads lacking a unique V-gene family. As a way to deal with suspected cross-contamination and a sequencing artifact, a later analysis dropped 450 to 600 nucleotide sequences that were highly shared and had low generation probability. In a later analysis, a clonal expansion index was calculated for each public chain from normalized within-repertoire ranks of inferred template counts. In a later analysis, generation probabilities were computed using a VDJ recombination model fitted to out-of-frame rearrangements, and the results were checked against IGoR. In a later analysis, hypergeometric tests were used to score TCR-TCR, TCR-HLA and TCR-CMV co-occurrence, with a repertoire-size bias correction applied to TCR pairs. In a later analysis, false discovery rates were estimated by permuting HLA or CMV assignments 20 times. In a later analysis, co-occurring TCRs were grouped using DBSCAN, and TCRdist sequence similarity was added for clustering within HLA-allele-positive subsets. Repertoires with fewer than 30,000 or more than 120,000 public chains, plus five repertoires with anomalous nucleotide sharing, were excluded from co-occurrence clustering. Entries here come from immuneACCESS through TCRdb and include only in-frame sequences with V and J called. Some clones fail to appear in such tables; in the studies checked, an unresolved V gene covers under half of the shortfall, and the cause of the remainder is unknown. Clone size and V and J calls were adopted from that table, with D and trimming inferred from the DNA. The sample profile shows over 120,000 clones; 77% of them were found once. In total, the top ten clones hold about 3.7% of the sample.

The sequencing sample was made of PBMCs. The chain is made from TRBV27 and TRBJ1-6; the D region possibly corresponds to TRBD1 (5 bases align). The clonotype originates from a male donor in good health and CMV-seronegative. This receptor carries the CDR3 CASSLLTGGSYNSPLHF. The nucleotide sequence is TGTGCCAGCAGTTTACTGACGGGGGGCTCCTATAATTCACCCCTCCACTTT.